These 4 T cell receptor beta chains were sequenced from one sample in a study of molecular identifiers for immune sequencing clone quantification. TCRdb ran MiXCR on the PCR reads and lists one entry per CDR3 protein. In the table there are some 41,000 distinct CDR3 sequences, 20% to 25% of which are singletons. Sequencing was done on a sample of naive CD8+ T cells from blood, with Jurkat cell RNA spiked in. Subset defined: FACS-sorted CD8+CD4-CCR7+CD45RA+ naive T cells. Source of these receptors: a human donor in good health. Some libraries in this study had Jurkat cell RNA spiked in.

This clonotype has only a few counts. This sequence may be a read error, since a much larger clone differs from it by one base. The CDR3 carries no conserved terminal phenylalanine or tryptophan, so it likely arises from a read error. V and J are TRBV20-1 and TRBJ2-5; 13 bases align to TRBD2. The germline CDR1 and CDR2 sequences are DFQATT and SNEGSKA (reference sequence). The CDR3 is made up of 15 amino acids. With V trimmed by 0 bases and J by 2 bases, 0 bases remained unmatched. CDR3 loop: CSARELAGGQETQYS. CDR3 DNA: TGCAGTGCTAGAGAACTAGCGGGAGGGCAAGAGACCCAGTACTCC.

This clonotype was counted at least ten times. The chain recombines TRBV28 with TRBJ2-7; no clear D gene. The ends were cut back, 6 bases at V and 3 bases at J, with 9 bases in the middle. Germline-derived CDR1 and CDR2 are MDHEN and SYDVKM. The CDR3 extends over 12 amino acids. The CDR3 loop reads CASSSDLYEQYF. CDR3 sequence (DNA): TGTGCCAGCAGCTCCGACCTCTACGAGCAGTACTTC.

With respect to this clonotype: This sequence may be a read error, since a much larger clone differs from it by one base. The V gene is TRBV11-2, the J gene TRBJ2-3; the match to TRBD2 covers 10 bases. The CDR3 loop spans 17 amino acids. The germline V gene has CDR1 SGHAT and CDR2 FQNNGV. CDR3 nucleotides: TGTGCCAACAGCCTTATAAGTGGGGGACTAGCGCTAGATACGCAGTATTTT. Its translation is CANSLISGGLALDTQYF.

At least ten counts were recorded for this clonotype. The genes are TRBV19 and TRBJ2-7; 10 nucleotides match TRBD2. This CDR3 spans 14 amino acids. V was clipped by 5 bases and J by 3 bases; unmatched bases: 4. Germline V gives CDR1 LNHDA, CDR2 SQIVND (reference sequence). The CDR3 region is CASSAGLADYEQYF. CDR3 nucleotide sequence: TGTGCCAGTAGTGCCGGACTAGCGGACTACGAGCAGTACTTC.